These 27 T cell receptor beta chains share one sample of origin, sequenced in a study of beta chain features in type 1 diabetes. As every portion of the isolated RNA was reverse transcribed, the sequencing read expressed TCRB transcripts. Method: immunoSEQ multiplex PCR; TCRdb's copy keeps in-frame clones and lacks some. The table lists roughly 280,000 clones, roughly 24% of them singletons. Findings and caveats of the study: People with Type 1 diabetes carried modestly yet significantly shorter TCRB CDR3s in all four CD4+ subsets.

No antigen has been assigned to these receptors. The sequenced material came from naive CD4+ T cells from blood. These receptors were collected from a woman aged 25 to 39 with type 1 diabetes.

This clone was observed a handful of times. The rearrangement uses TRBV7-6 and TRBJ1-2; D possibly corresponds to TRBD1 (6 bases). With 2 bases removed from V and 3 bases from J, the gap between germline ends came to 16 bases. This CDR3 is built from 16 residues. Germline lookup yields CDR1 SGHVS and CDR2 FNYEAQ. This CDR3 reads CASSLSLRGVDYGYTF. Here the CDR3 DNA reads TGTGCCAGCAGCTTAAGTCTCAGGGGTGTGGACTATGGCTACACCTTC.

This clone has a single count. The chain combines TRBV5-1 with TRBJ2-1, with D unclear. Trimming removed 1 base at V and 1 base at J, with 9 bases between. The germline gives CDR1 SGHRS, CDR2 YFSETQ. This CDR3 comprises 15 residues. The CDR3 is CASSLSASSYNEQFF. CDR3 nucleotides: TGCGCCAGCAGCTTGTCTGCGAGTTCCTACAATGAGCAGTTCTTC.

This clone was recorded a few times. The V call is TRBV4-2, the J call TRBJ1-5; D call uncertain. The CDR3 is 14 residues long. V was clipped by 2 bases and J by 4 bases, with 9 bases between them. The germline gives CDR1 LGHNA, CDR2 YNFKEQ. This CDR3 reads CASSQSLRNQPQHF. The CDR3 DNA is TGTGCCAGCAGCCAATCCCTAAGAAATCAGCCCCAGCATTTT.

This clone was recorded a few times. The V call is TRBV7-2, the J call TRBJ2-6, with D perhaps TRBD2 (5 bases). From germline, CDR1 is SGHTA and CDR2 FQGNSA. The CDR3 runs 15 residues. The germline V and J ends were trimmed by 2 bases and 4 bases, with 9 bases remaining between them. The CDR3 protein is CASSLSGVGANVLTF. Here the CDR3 DNA reads TGTGCCAGCAGCTTATCCGGGGTCGGGGCCAACGTCCTGACTTTC. Drawing the rest from reference TRBV7-2 and TRBJ2-6, the complete variable domain is GAGVSQSPSNKVTEKGKDVELRCDPISGHTALYWYRQSLGQGLEFLIYFQGNSAPDKSGLPSDRFSAERTGGSVSTLTIQRTQQEDSAVYLCASSLSGVGANVLTFGAGSRLTVL.

This sequence joins TRBV6-5 and TRBJ2-1, with TRBD2 matching 7 bases. CDR1 and CDR2 (germline): MNHEY, SVGAGI. V was pared by 8 bases and J by 4 bases, with 5 bases of the junction left unmatched. This CDR3 contains 13 residues. The CDR3 nucleotides are TGTGCCAGCCGACTAGCCACTTACAATGAGCAGTTCTTC. Its translation is CASRLATYNEQFF.

This clone was observed a few times. The chain is built from TRBV5-6 and TRBJ1-1, with 7 bases fitting TRBD1. Germline V gene sequence: CDR1 SGHDT, CDR2 YYEEEE. This CDR3 has 13 residues. The junction had 5 bases not matched to a gene; V was cut back by 2 bases and J by 7 bases. In nucleotides, the CDR3 is TGTGCCAGCAGCTTTAACGACAGGGATGAAGCTTTCTTT. Its translation: CASSFNDRDEAFF.

The gene calls are TRBV30 and TRBJ2-5, with D perhaps TRBD2 (5 bases). The CDR3 extends over 14 amino acids. Germline V gives CDR1 GTSNPN, CDR2 SVGIG (reference sequence). The CDR3 here is CASEGGADQETQYF. CDR3 nucleotides: TGTGCATCCGAGGGTGGAGCGGACCAAGAGACCCAGTACTTC.

This sequence joins TRBV5-1 and TRBJ2-6; D gene uncertain. V lost 4 bases, J lost 3 bases, and 8 bases lay in between. The CDR3 covers 14 residues. From germline, CDR1 is SGHRS and CDR2 YFSETQ. CDR3 amino acids: CASSPVFGANVLTF. In DNA, the CDR3 is TGCGCCAGCAGCCCCGTATTTGGGGCCAACGTCCTGACTTTC.

This chain connects TRBV2 to TRBJ1-2, with D possibly matching TRBD1 (5 bases). The CDR3 length is 13 residues. Germline V gives CDR1 SNHLY, CDR2 FYNNEI. V shed 6 bases and J shed 1 base, with 9 bases lying between them. CDR3 residues: CASRGPGNYGYTF. CDR3 sequence (DNA): TGTGCCAGCAGGGGGCCGGGTAACTATGGCTACACCTTC.

This rearrangement joins TRBV5-4 to TRBJ2-1, with TRBD1 identical over 8 bases. The germline CDR1 and CDR2 sequences are SGHNT and YYREEE (reference sequence). V gave up 2 bases and J gave up 6 bases; unmatched junction bases: 4. The CDR3 sequence is 14 residues long. The CDR3 DNA follows: TGTGCCAGCAGCTTTGGGACAGGATCCAATGAGCAGTTCTTC. This translates into CASSFGTGSNEQFF.

The V call is TRBV4-1, the J call TRBJ2-1, with D tentatively TRBD2 (6 bases). Germline V gives CDR1 MGHRA, CDR2 YSYEKL. The CDR3 extends over 17 amino acids. V lost 0 bases and J lost 2, with 14 bases in between. CDR3 region: CASSQDRGTGTYNEQFF. The CDR3 DNA follows: TGCGCCAGCAGCCAAGATAGAGGGACTGGGACCTACAATGAGCAGTTCTTC.

This clone was counted between two and nine times. The chain joins TRBV7-3 to TRBJ2-2; possible D gene TRBD2, 5 bases. The V gene lost 7 bases and the J gene lost 5 bases, with 14 bases spanning the gap. The length of the CDR3 is 14 residues. Germline values: CDR1 SGHTA, CDR2 FQGTGA. CDR3 nucleotide sequence: TGTGCCAGCACTGGGGATCGGGAAACCGGGGAGCTGTTTTTT. This encodes CASTGDRETGELFF.

CDR3 region: CASSPQIPGLAGEETQYF. CDR3 coding DNA: TGTGCCAGCAGCCCCCAAATCCCGGGACTAGCGGGAGAAGAGACCCAGTACTTC. V and J are TRBV7-2 and TRBJ2-5; 14 bases are shared with TRBD2. The CDR3 is made up of 18 amino acids. CDR1 and CDR2 from the germline V gene are SGHTA and FQGNSA. The junction had 11 bases not matched to a gene; V was cut back by 5 bases and J by 3 bases. Complete variable domain (other parts from reference TRBV7-2 and TRBJ2-5): GAGVSQSPSNKVTEKGKDVELRCDPISGHTALYWYRQSLGQGLEFLIYFQGNSAPDKSGLPSDRFSAERTGGSVSTLTIQRTQQEDSAVYLCASSPQIPGLAGEETQYFGPGTRLLVL.

This chain joins TRBV29-1 and TRBJ1-4; tentative D call: TRBD1 (5 bases). Germline CDR1 and CDR2: SQVTM and ANQGSEA. Trimming cost V 4 bases and J 4 bases, with 13 bases left between them. The CDR3 is 14 residues long. CDR3 sequence reads: CSVVPQGFNEKLFF. In nucleotides, the CDR3 is TGCAGCGTTGTCCCGCAGGGATTTAATGAAAAACTGTTTTTT.

The rearrangement links TRBV29-1 to TRBJ1-2, with 8 bases identical to TRBD1. Germline-derived CDR1 and CDR2 are SQVTM and ANQGSEA. V dropped 4 bases and J dropped 1; count of bases not matched to a gene: 17. CDR3 length: 18 amino acids. The CDR3 region is CSVVNVLGQGLYNYGYTF. CDR3 sequence (DNA): TGCAGCGTTGTCAACGTTCTTGGACAGGGCTTGTATAACTATGGCTACACCTTC.

This clone was counted between two and nine times. The chain uses TRBV30 and TRBJ1-4; TRBD1 aligns across 7 bases. CDR3 length: 15 residues. Losses at the gene ends were 3 bases for V and 6 bases for J; bases not matched to a gene: 10. Germline V gene sequence: CDR1 GTSNPN, CDR2 SVGIG (reference sequence). The CDR3 protein is CAWRRRDSYYEKLFF. CDR3 bases: TGTGCCTGGAGGCGCCGGGACAGCTATTATGAAAAACTGTTTTTT.

A few counts support this clone. The chain links TRBV29-1 to TRBJ2-7, with D possibly being TRBD2 (5 bases). Trimming shortened V by 4 bases and J by 0 bases, and 13 bases separated the two germline ends. From germline, CDR1 is SQVTM and CDR2 ANQGSEA. This CDR3 has 14 amino acids. Here the CDR3 reads CSVVRANTSYEQYF. The DNA of the CDR3 is TGCAGCGTTGTGAGGGCGAACACCTCCTACGAGCAGTACTTC.

The chain joins TRBV30 to TRBJ1-2; D may be TRBD1 (5 bases). CDR1 and CDR2 from the germline V gene are GTSNPN and SVGIG (reference sequence). The CDR3 spans 12 residues. Trimming removed 1 base at V and 4 bases at J, with 7 bases between. This CDR3 is CAWSEGSYGYTF. CDR3 in DNA: TGTGCCTGGAGTGAGGGGTCCTATGGCTACACCTTC.

The chain employs TRBV10-3 and TRBJ2-5, with TRBD2 as a possible D gene (6 bases). The V end lost 10 bases, the J end lost 5 bases, and 14 bases lay between the germline ends. Germline V CDR1 and CDR2: ENHRY, SYGVKD. CDR3 size: 12 residues. The DNA of the CDR3 is TGTGCCACCACCGACGGAGGGGAGACCCAGTACTTC. It yields the protein CATTDGGETQYF.

The rearrangement links TRBV30 to TRBJ2-1; 14 nucleotides line up with TRBD2. Germline CDR1 GTSNPN, CDR2 SVGIG (reference sequence). The CDR3 is 15 residues long. J gave up 8 bases and V 5 bases, and 8 bases lay outside the gene matches. The CDR3 protein is CAWGTTSGRAHEQFF. The CDR3 DNA is TGTGCCTGGGGTACGACTAGCGGGAGGGCCCATGAGCAGTTCTTC.

In this sample, this clone turned up a few times. The chain's CDR3 is CASSPGWISVDTGELFF. The CDR3 DNA sequence: TGTGCCAGCAGCCCCGGTTGGATCAGCGTAGACACCGGGGAGCTGTTTTTT. The chain is built from TRBV11-2 and TRBJ2-2, with D unresolved. Trimming removed 5 bases from V and 3 bases from J, with 19 bases in between. CDR1 is SGHAT and CDR2 is FQNNGV in the germline V gene. This CDR3 region has 17 residues.

This clone has only a few counts. The rearrangement links TRBV27 to TRBJ2-7; maybe TRBD1 (6 bases). Trimming left V 4 bases short and J 3 bases short, with 13 bases between. The CDR3 runs 14 residues. Germline CDR1 is MNHEY and CDR2 is SMNVEV (reference sequence). The CDR3 loop is CASSSPGQNYEQYF. CDR3 bases: TGTGCCAGCAGTTCCCCCGGACAGAACTACGAGCAGTACTTC.

The J gene is TRBJ2-3, the V gene TRBV7-3, with D unresolved. The ends were cut back, 3 bases at V and 4 bases at J, with 8 bases in the middle. The CDR3 sequence is 13 residues long. Looked up from germline, CDR1 is SGHTA and CDR2 is FQGTGA. In DNA form, the CDR3 reads TGTGCCAGCAGCTTGCAAGTAGCAGATACGCAGTATTTT. This codes for CASSLQVADTQYF.

This clone was observed a handful of times. The chain recombines TRBV29-1 with TRBJ1-1; the D is unclear. CDR3 length equals 12 residues. Per the germline V gene, CDR1 is SQVTM and CDR2 is ANQGSEA. V was trimmed by 4 bases and J by 1 base, leaving 7 bases between them. CDR3 in DNA: TGCAGCGTTGGCAGGAAGAACACTGAAGCTTTCTTT. As protein: CSVGRKNTEAFF. Using reference TRBV29-1 and TRBJ1-1 for the parts outside the CDR3, the full variable domain is SAVISQKPSRDICQRGTSLTIQCQVDSQVTMMFWYRQQPGQSLTLIATANQGSEATYESGFVIDKFPISRPNLTFSTLTVSNMSPEDSSIYLCSVGRKNTEAFFGQGTRLTVV.

The CDR3 here is CASGPRGSQETQYF. Here the CDR3 DNA reads TGCGCCAGCGGCCCCCGGGGGTCCCAAGAGACCCAGTACTTC. This chain uses TRBV5-1 with TRBJ2-5, with D tentatively TRBD2 (6 bases). Trimming removed 7 bases at V and 1 base at J, with 14 bases between. The CDR3 has 14 amino acids. CDR1 and CDR2 (germline): SGHRS, YFSETQ.

V is TRBV9 and J is TRBJ2-1; 7 nucleotides line up with TRBD1. The CDR3 has 16 residues. Per germline, CDR1 SGDLS and CDR2 YYNGEE. The junction had 5 bases not matched to a gene; V was cut back by 0 bases and J by 2 bases. In DNA form, the CDR3 reads TGTGCCAGCAGCGTAGAACAGGGGCCAACCTACAATGAGCAGTTCTTC. Protein sequence: CASSVEQGPTYNEQFF. Using reference TRBV9 and TRBJ2-1 for the parts outside the CDR3, the full variable domain is DSGVTQTPKHLITATGQRVTLRCSPRSGDLSVYWYQQSLDQGLQFLIQYYNGEERAKGNILERFSAQQFPDLHSELNLSSLELGDSALYFCASSVEQGPTYNEQFFGPGTRLTVL.

This chain joins TRBV28 and TRBJ1-5, with D maybe TRBD1 (5 bases). This CDR3 contains 14 residues. V was trimmed by 2 bases and J by 6 bases, leaving 11 bases between them. Looked up from germline, CDR1 is MDHEN and CDR2 is SYDVKM. Here the CDR3 reads CASSLVRVGQPQHF. The CDR3 DNA reads TGTGCCAGCAGTTTAGTCAGGGTCGGTCAGCCCCAGCATTTT.